Listed below are T cell receptor beta chains from one sample, sequenced in a study of graft-versus-host responses after intestinal transplantation. The method was immunoSEQ multiplex PCR; TCRdb's version includes in-frame clones alone and lacks a portion of them. The data hold tens of thousands of clones, with 75% to 90% observed a single time. The sequences come from PBMCs, collected approximately 1,000 days after transplant. The receptor source for this set is a human patient who received an intestinal transplant, so some T cells may come from the graft donor. Each CDR3 is given with its conserved first and last residue. The D gene is left open where the match is weak. The size field is filled for only some rows; it gives once, few, many or a size class.

d_call	v_call	j_call	clone_size	cdr3_nt	cdr3_aa
NA	TRBV6-1	TRBJ2-7	NA	TGTGCCATCCAGGCCCTGGTGAACGAGCAGTACTTC	CAIQALVNEQYF
NA	TRBV28	TRBJ1-1	NA	TGTGCCAGCAGCGTATTAAGGGCGAACACTGAAGCTTTCTTT	CASSVLRANTEAFF
TRBD2	TRBV5-5	TRBJ2-5	NA	TGTGCCAGCAGCTTGGACGGGGGGTACCAAGAGACCCAGTACTTC	CASSLDGGYQETQYF
TRBD2	TRBV5-1	TRBJ2-1	NA	TGCGCCAGCAGCTTGGGTTGGGCTAGCGGGAGCAATGAGCAGTTCTTC	CASSLGWASGSNEQFF
TRBD1	TRBV5-5	TRBJ2-2	NA	TGTGCCAGCAGTTCCCGGACAGGGAGAGATATTGGCGGGGAGCTGTTTTTT	CASSSRTGRDIGGELFF
NA	TRBV11-2	TRBJ2-2	NA	TGTGCCAGCAGCTTAGAAGGGGCGGCCACGGACACCGGGGAGCTGTTTTTT	CASSLEGAATDTGELFF
TRBD1	TRBV4-1	TRBJ1-2	NA	TGCGCCAGCAGCCAGCGGACAGGCACCACTCTCTATGGCTACACCTTC	CASSQRTGTTLYGYTF
TRBD2	TRBV6-1	TRBJ2-5	NA	TGTGCCAGCAGTGAGGTAGCGGGGACTAAAGAGACCCAGTACTTC	CASSEVAGTKETQYF
NA	TRBV7-9	TRBJ1-1	NA	TGTGCCAGCAGCTTAGCCCCAGGGAACACTGAAGCTTTCTTT	CASSLAPGNTEAFF
NA	TRBV18	TRBJ2-5	few	TGTGCCAGCTCACCAAGGCCCGGGGGGCGCGGGGAGACCCAGTACTTC	CASSPRPGGRGETQYF
TRBD1	TRBV5-5	TRBJ1-2	NA	TGTGCCAGCAGCCGTACAGGGGTGTATGGCTACACCTTC	CASSRTGVYGYTF
NA	TRBV7-3	TRBJ1-3	few	TGTGCCAGCAGCTCCGACCCAAGCTCTGGAAACACCATATATTTT	CASSSDPSSGNTIYF
NA	TRBV30	TRBJ1-1	NA	TGTGCCTGGAGTAGGGAGAACACTGAAGCTTTCTTT	CAWSRENTEAFF
NA	TRBV19	TRBJ2-3	NA	TGTGCCAGTAGTATCCTGACTAGTCAGGCAGATACGCAGTATTTT	CASSILTSQADTQYF
NA	TRBV9	TRBJ1-2	NA	TGTGCCAGCAGCGTAGGACAGACAGGTGGCTACACCTTC	CASSVGQTGGYTF
TRBD1	TRBV6-5	TRBJ1-1	NA	TGTGCCAGCAGTTCCTCGACAGGGAGGGACACTGAAGCTTTCTTT	CASSSSTGRDTEAFF
NA	TRBV5-6	TRBJ2-1	NA	TGTGCCAGCAGCTTGGCCGTAGTTGCGACAGGCTACAATGAGCAGTTCTTC	CASSLAVVATGYNEQFF
NA	TRBV6-5	TRBJ1-1	NA	TGTGCCAGCAGTTACTTTCGCCGGGGGGAAGCTTTCTTT	CASSYFRRGEAFF
TRBD2	TRBV7-9	TRBJ2-1	NA	TGTGCTCACCTCGGTGGGGACTATAACAATGAGCAGTTCTTC	CAHLGGDYNNEQFF
TRBD1	TRBV18	TRBJ2-7	NA	TGTGCCAGCTCACCGGGACAGACCTACGAGCAGTACTTC	CASSPGQTYEQYF
TRBD2	TRBV27	TRBJ2-3	NA	TGTGCCAGCAGTTCCCTGACTAGCCCTGTACCAGATACGCAGTATTTT	CASSSLTSPVPDTQYF
NA	TRBV9	TRBJ2-4	NA	TGTGCCAGCAGCGTAACCCCAGCATTGGACATTCAGTACTTC	CASSVTPALDIQYF
NA	TRBV19	TRBJ1-2	NA	TGTGCCAGTAGTATCGATTACCCACAGGCGCACTATGGCTACACCTTC	CASSIDYPQAHYGYTF
NA	TRBV19	TRBJ1-6	NA	TGTGCCAGTACAACAGGGAGCTCCTATAATTCACCCCTCCACTTT	CASTTGSSYNSPLHF
TRBD1	TRBV5-1	TRBJ2-5	NA	TGCGCCAGCAGCTTGGGGGGACAGGGAGAGACCCAGTACTTC	CASSLGGQGETQYF
NA	TRBV5-1	TRBJ2-3	NA	TGCGCCAGCGGCCGTGAGGGACCTCGCACAGATACGCAGTATTTT	CASGREGPRTDTQYF
NA	TRBV5-4	TRBJ2-1	NA	TGTGCCAGCAGCTTGGGCCCTGCCTACAATGAGCAGTTCTTC	CASSLGPAYNEQFF
NA	TRBV5-4	TRBJ2-5	NA	TGTGCCAGCAGCTTGGGAGCAGGGTGGCGGGAGACCCAGTACTTC	CASSLGAGWRETQYF
NA	TRBV15	TRBJ1-1	NA	TGTGCCACCAGCATTGATAGTCGGGGAAACACTGAAGCTTTCTTT	CATSIDSRGNTEAFF
NA	TRBV5-1	TRBJ1-5	few	TGCGCCAGCCATAACGCGAGGGGGGATCAGCCCCAGCATTTT	CASHNARGDQPQHF
TRBD2	TRBV5-1	TRBJ2-7	NA	TGCGCCAGCAGTACTGCGGGGGGCCCCTACGAGCAGTACTTC	CASSTAGGPYEQYF
TRBD2	TRBV27	TRBJ2-1	NA	TGTGCCAGCAGTTCCATCCCTCTAGCGGTAAACTACAATGAGCAGTTCTTC	CASSSIPLAVNYNEQFF
TRBD1	TRBV6-1	TRBJ2-5	few	TGTGCCAGCAGTGCCCTCTCGGGACAGGGGGCAGAGACCCAGTACTTC	CASSALSGQGAETQYF
TRBD1	TRBV5-1	TRBJ2-5	NA	TGCGCCAGCAAAGACAACACCGGGACAGAAGAGACCCAGTACTTC	CASKDNTGTEETQYF
NA	TRBV6-5	TRBJ2-3	NA	TGTGCCAGCAGCCTAGGACTACACAGCACAGATACGCAGTATTTT	CASSLGLHSTDTQYF
NA	TRBV30	TRBJ1-1	few	TGTGCCTGGAGTGGGATGAGCACTGAAGCTTTCTTT	CAWSGMSTEAFF
TRBD2	TRBV7-9	TRBJ2-1	NA	TGTGCCAGCAGCTTAGCCGGGACTAGCGTCCCTAATGAGCAGTTCTTC	CASSLAGTSVPNEQFF
NA	TRBV28	TRBJ2-2	NA	TGTGCCAGCAGACACTCGCGGCTGAATCCGAACACCGGGGAGCTGTTTTTT	CASRHSRLNPNTGELFF
NA	TRBV15	TRBJ2-6	NA	TGTGCCACCAGCAGAGAAGGGGCCTCTGGGGCCAACGTCCTGACTTTC	CATSREGASGANVLTF
NA	TRBV5-6	TRBJ1-1	once	TGTGCCAGCAGCTTGTCGGATAACACTGAAGCTTTCTTT	CASSLSDNTEAFF
TRBD1	TRBV5-1	TRBJ1-1	NA	TGCGCCAGCAGCCTAGGACAGGGGAAGAACACTGAAGCTTTCTTT	CASSLGQGKNTEAFF
NA	TRBV5-4	TRBJ2-2	once	TGTGCCAGCAGCTTTAGTGCCAACACCGGGGAGCTGTTTTTT	CASSFSANTGELFF
NA	TRBV4-1	TRBJ2-3	NA	TGCGCCAGCAGCCAAGATCCCGGGGGGCCGGATACGCAGTATTTT	CASSQDPGGPDTQYF
NA	TRBV25-1	TRBJ2-3	once	TGTGCCAGCAGTCAAACGGCAGATACGCAGTATTTT	CASSQTADTQYF
NA	TRBV28	TRBJ1-2	NA	TGTGCCAGCAGAAAGGCCGTGGGAGGCGGCTACACCTTC	CASRKAVGGGYTF
TRBD1	TRBV5-1	TRBJ1-2	NA	TGCGCCAGCAGCTTGGCACCGGGACAGGGACATGGCTACACCTTC	CASSLAPGQGHGYTF
TRBD1	TRBV28	TRBJ1-5	NA	TGTGCCAGCAGTCCACAGGGGTGGGATCAGCCCCAGCATTTT	CASSPQGWDQPQHF
TRBD2	TRBV6-5	TRBJ2-7	NA	TGTGCCAGCAGTTACTCGGCTAGCGGGAGACCCTACGAGCAGTACTTC	CASSYSASGRPYEQYF